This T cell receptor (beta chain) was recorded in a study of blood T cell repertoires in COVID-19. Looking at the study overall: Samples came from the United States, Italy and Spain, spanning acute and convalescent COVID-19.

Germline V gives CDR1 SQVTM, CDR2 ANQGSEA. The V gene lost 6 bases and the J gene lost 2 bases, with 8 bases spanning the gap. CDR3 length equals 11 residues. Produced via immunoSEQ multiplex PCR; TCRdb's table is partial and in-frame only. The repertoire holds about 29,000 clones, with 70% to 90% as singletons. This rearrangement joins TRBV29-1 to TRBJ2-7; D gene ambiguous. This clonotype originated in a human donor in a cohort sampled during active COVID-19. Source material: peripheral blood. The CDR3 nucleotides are TGCAGCGTGTCGAGCCCCTACGAGCAGTACTTC. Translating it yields CSVSSPYEQYF.